These 7 T cell receptor beta chains share one sample of origin, sequenced in a study of PD-L1 blockade in urothelial cancer. The protocol was immunoSEQ multiplex PCR, while the TCRdb copy is restricted to in-frame clones and leaves out a portion. Of approximately 45,000 clones in the sample, 75% to 90% are singletons; the top ten hold approximately 1.9%. Time point noted: pretreatment peripheral blood. The sample consisted of PBMCs, taken around atezolizumab (anti-PD-L1) treatment. Every receptor here comes from a man aged 50 to 60 with urothelial cancer.

The chain links TRBV6-1 to TRBJ2-5, with a possible D match to TRBD2 (6 bases). V lost 6 bases to trimming and J lost 5 bases, with 13 bases between them. Germline values: CDR1 MNHNS, CDR2 SASEGT. The CDR3 contains 13 residues. Here the CDR3 reads CASRAGWGETQYF. The CDR3 DNA follows: TGTGCCAGCAGGGCGGGGTGGGGCGAGACCCAGTACTTC.

The chain employs TRBV9 and TRBJ1-4; unclear D gene. The germline gives CDR1 SGDLS, CDR2 YYNGEE. This CDR3 is built from 15 residues. V was shortened by 6 bases and J by 5 bases, with 17 bases between the two germline ends. DNA of the CDR3: TGTGCCAGCAATCTGGGTGGGCAAACAAATGAAAAACTGTTTTTT. Amino acids: CASNLGGQTNEKLFF.

The chain carries TRBV5-8 and TRBJ2-1; 8 nucleotides agree with TRBD2. Trimming cost V 1 base and J 0 bases; bases outside gene matches: 0. The CDR3 extends over 15 amino acids. CDR1 is SGHTS and CDR2 is YDEGEE in the germline V gene. The CDR3 region is CASSLSGSSYNEQFF. In DNA form, the CDR3 reads TGTGCCAGCAGCTTGAGCGGGAGCTCCTACAATGAGCAGTTCTTC. The full variable domain, its missing parts supplied by reference TRBV5-8 and TRBJ2-1, is EAGVTQSPTHLIKTRGQQATLRCSPISGHTSVYWYQQALGLGLQFLLWYDEGEERNRGNFPPRFSGRQFPNYSSELNVNALELEDSALYLCASSLSGSSYNEQFFGPGTRLTVL.

The V gene is TRBV21-1, the J gene TRBJ1-5; the D call in the table, TRBD1, was not verified against the DNA. TRBV21-1 is noted as a pseudogene. The CDR3 sequence is 18 residues long. Here the CDR3 DNA reads TGTGCCAGCAGCAAAAAGCTAAACAGGGGGGTGAGCAATCAGCCCCAGCATTTT. This gives the protein CASSKKLNRGVSNQPQHF.

The gene calls are TRBV11-2 and TRBJ2-5; a weak D match, TRBD1 (5 bases). Trimming removed 6 bases from V and 8 bases from J, with 10 bases in between. The germline CDR1 and CDR2 sequences are SGHAT and FQNNGV. This CDR3 contains 11 residues. The DNA for the CDR3 is TGTGCCAGCAGATCGCAGGGTACCCAGTACTTC. Translating gives CASRSQGTQYF.

This chain connects TRBV19 to TRBJ1-2; the match to TRBD1 covers 9 bases. The CDR3 contains 12 residues. The junction had 4 bases not matched to a gene; V was cut back by 7 bases and J by 7 bases. The germline CDR1 and CDR2 sequences are LNHDA and SQIVND (reference sequence). The CDR3 is CASIDRGTGYTF. DNA for the CDR3: TGTGCCAGTATTGACAGGGGGACTGGCTACACCTTC.

This clone was detected only once. This chain connects TRBV18 to TRBJ1-2, with 7 bases identical to TRBD1. With 8 bases clipped from V and 5 bases from J, the junction kept 11 bases outside the gene matches. There are 14 residues in the CDR3. CDR1 KGHSH and CDR2 LQKENI come from the germline V gene. The chain's CDR3 is CASQGETATYGYTF. The CDR3 DNA sequence: TGTGCCAGCCAGGGGGAGACTGCAACTTATGGCTACACCTTC.